The T cell receptor beta chain under discussion was sequenced for a study of blood T cells in healthy people across ages. Whole-study results and caveats: Diversity estimates drawn from one million T cells were deemed underestimates. Donor CMV infection status was unknown, possibly confounding age-related changes in expanded clonotypes. Reliance upon unsorted PBMCs precluded definitive naive versus antigen-experienced comparison. Among long-lived donors, naive CD4+ cells were more numerous and diversity higher than in aged donors.

Turning to this clonotype: What it binds is unknown.

Using a J-beta primer mix together with a sample-barcoded 5' primer, a second PCR was run for roughly 7 to 11 cycles. TCRdb processed the 5' RACE reads anew with MiXCR; each CDR3 protein has one entry. Here the sample spans about 680,000 distinct CDR3 sequences, around 48% being singletons. CDR1 is KGHSH and CDR2 is LQKENI in the germline V gene. This CDR3 contains 13 residues. V gave up 6 bases and J gave up 3 bases, with 11 bases separating them. Sequencing was performed on blood. The TCR originated in a woman aged 55-69 years in good health. The J gene is TRBJ1-1, the V gene TRBV18; TRBD1 might be the D (6 bases). CDR3 sequence reads: CASSSAGDTEAFF. In nucleotides, the CDR3 is TGTGCCAGCTCGTCCGCAGGGGACACTGAAGCTTTCTTT. The entire variable domain, with the rest obtained from reference TRBV18 and TRBJ1-1, is as follows: NAGVMQNPRHLVRRRGQEARLRCSPMKGHSHVYWYRQLPEEGLKFMVYLQKENIIDESGMPKERFSAEFPKEGPSILRIQQVVRGDSAAYFCASSSAGDTEAFFGQGTRLTVV.